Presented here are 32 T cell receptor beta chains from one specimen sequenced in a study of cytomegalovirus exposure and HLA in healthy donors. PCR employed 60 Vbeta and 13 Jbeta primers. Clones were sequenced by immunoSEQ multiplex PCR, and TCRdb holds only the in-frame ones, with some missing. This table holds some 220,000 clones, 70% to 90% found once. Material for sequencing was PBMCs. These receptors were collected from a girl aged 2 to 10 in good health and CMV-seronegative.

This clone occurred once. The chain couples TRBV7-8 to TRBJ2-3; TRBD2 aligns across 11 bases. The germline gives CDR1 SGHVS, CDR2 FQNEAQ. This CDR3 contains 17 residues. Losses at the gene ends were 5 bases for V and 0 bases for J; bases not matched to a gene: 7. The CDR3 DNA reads TGTGCCAGCAGCGGCAGCAGGACTAGCGGGAGCACAGATACGCAGTATTTT. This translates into CASSGSRTSGSTDTQYF. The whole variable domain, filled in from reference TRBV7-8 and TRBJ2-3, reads GAGVSQSPRYKVAKRGQDVALRCDPISGHVSLFWYQQALGQGPEFLTYFQNEAQLDKSGLPSDRFFAERPEGSVSTLKIQRTQQEDSAVYLCASSGSRTSGSTDTQYFGPGTRLTVL.

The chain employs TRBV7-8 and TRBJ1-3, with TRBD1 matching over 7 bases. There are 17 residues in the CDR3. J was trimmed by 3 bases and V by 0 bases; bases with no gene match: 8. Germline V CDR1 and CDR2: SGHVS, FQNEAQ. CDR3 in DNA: TGTGCCAGCAGCTTAGCCTTGACAGGGAGGAGTGGAAACACCATATATTTT. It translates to CASSLALTGRSGNTIYF.

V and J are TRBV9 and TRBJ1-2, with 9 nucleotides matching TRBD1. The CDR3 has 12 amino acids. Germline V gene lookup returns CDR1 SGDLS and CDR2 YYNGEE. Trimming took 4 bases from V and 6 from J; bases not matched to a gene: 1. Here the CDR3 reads CASSRTGDGYTF. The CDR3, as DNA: TGTGCCAGCAGCAGGACAGGGGATGGCTACACCTTC.

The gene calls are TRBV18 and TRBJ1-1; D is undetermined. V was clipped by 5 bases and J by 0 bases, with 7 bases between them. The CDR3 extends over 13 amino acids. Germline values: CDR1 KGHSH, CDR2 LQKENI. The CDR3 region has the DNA TGTGCCAGCTCAGCCGGGTTGAACACTGAAGCTTTCTTT. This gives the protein CASSAGLNTEAFF.

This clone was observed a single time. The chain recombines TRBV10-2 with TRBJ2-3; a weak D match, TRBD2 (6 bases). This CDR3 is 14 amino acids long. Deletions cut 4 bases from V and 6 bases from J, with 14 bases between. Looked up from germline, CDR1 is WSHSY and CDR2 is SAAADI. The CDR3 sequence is CASSVTSLADTQYF. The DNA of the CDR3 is TGCGCCAGCAGTGTTACTAGCCTAGCGGATACGCAGTATTTT.

The CDR3 region has the DNA TGTGCCAGCAGGATGACAGGGTCAACTGAAGCTTTCTTT. This gives the protein CASRMTGSTEAFF. The V call is TRBV6-5, the J call TRBJ1-1, with TRBD1 matching 7 bases. Germline V gene sequence: CDR1 MNHEY, CDR2 SVGAGI. The length of the CDR3 is 13 residues. Trimming took 6 bases from V and 5 from J; bases not matched to a gene: 6.

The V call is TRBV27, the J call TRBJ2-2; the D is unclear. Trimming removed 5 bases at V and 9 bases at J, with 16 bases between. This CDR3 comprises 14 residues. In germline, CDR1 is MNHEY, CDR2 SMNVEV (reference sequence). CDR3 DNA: TGTGCCAGCAGTCTTCGACTTAGTCCGAGGGAGCTGTTTTTT. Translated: CASSLRLSPRELFF.

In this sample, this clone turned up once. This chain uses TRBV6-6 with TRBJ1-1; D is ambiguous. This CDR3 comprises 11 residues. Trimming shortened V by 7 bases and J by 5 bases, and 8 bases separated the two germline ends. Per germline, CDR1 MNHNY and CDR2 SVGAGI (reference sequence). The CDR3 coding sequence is TGTGCCAGCAAACAGACGACTGAAGCTTTCTTT. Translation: CASKQTTEAFF.

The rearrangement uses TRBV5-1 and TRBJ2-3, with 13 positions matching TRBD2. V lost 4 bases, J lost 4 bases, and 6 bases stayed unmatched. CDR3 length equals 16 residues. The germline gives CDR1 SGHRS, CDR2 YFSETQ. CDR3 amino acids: CASSRTSGSAPDTQYF. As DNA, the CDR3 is TGCGCCAGCAGCAGGACTAGCGGGAGTGCCCCAGATACGCAGTATTTT.

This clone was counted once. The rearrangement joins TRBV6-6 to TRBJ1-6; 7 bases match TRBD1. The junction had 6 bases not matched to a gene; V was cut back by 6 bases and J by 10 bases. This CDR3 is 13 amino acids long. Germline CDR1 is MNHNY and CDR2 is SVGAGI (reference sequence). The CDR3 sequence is CASRDRVVSPLHF. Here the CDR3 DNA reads TGTGCCAGCAGAGACAGGGTAGTCTCACCCCTCCACTTT.

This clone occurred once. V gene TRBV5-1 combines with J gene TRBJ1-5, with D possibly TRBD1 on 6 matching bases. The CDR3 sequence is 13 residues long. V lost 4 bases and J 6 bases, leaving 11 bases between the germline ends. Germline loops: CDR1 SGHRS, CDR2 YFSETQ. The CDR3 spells CASSGGDGQPQHF. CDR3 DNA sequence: TGCGCCAGCAGCGGGGGCGACGGTCAGCCCCAGCATTTT. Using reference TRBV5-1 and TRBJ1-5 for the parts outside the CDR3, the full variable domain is KAGVTQTPRYLIKTRGQQVTLSCSPISGHRSVSWYQQTPGQGLQFLFEYFSETQRNKGNFPGRFSGRQFSNSRSEMNVSTLELGDSALYLCASSGGDGQPQHFGDGTRLSIL.

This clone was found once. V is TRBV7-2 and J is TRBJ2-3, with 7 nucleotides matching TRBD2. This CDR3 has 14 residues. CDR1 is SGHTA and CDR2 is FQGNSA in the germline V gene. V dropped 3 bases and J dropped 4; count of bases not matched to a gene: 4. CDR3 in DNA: TGTGCCAGCAGCTTGACTAGCTATGCAGATACGCAGTATTTT. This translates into CASSLTSYADTQYF.

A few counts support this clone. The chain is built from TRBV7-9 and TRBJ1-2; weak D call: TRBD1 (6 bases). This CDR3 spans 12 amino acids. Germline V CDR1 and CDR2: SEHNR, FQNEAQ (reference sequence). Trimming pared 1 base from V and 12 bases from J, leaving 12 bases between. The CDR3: CASSLVKGGDTF. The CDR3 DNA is TGTGCCAGCAGCTTAGTAAAGGGGGGGGACACCTTC. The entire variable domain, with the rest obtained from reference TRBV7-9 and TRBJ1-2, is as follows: DTGVSQNPRHKITKRGQNVTFRCDPISEHNRLYWYRQTLGQGPEFLTYFQNEAQLEKSRLLSDRFSAERPKGSFSTLEIQRTEQGDSAMYLCASSLVKGGDTFGSGTRLTVV.

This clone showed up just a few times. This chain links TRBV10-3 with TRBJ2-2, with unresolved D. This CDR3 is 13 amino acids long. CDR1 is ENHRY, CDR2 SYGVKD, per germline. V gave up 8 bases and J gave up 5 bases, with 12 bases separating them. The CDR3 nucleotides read TGTGCCATCTCGGGTACGGCTACCGGGGAGCTGTTTTTT. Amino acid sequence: CAISGTATGELFF.

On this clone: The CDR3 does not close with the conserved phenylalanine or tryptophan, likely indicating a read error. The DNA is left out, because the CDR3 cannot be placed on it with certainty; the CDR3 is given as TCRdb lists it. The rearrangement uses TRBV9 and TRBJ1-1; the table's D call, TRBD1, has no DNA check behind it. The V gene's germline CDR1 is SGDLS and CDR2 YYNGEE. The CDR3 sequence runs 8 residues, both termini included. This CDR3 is CASSRGQD.

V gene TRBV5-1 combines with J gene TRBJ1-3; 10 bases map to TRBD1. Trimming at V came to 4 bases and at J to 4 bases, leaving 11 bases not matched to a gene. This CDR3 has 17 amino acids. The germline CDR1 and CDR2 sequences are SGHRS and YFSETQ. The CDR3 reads CASSVGDRGTGGNTIYF. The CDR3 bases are TGCGCCAGCAGCGTCGGGGACAGGGGAACGGGAGGAAACACCATATATTTT.

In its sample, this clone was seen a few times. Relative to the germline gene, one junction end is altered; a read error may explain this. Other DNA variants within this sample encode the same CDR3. CDR3 residues: CSSSLRQGKDTGELFF. In DNA, the CDR3 is TGTTCCAGCAGCTTAAGACAGGGAAAGGACACCGGGGAGCTGTTTTTT. This chain connects TRBV7-9 to TRBJ2-2, with 7 bases that match TRBD1. CDR3 length equals 16 residues. The germline CDR1 and CDR2 sequences are SEHNR and FQNEAQ (reference sequence).

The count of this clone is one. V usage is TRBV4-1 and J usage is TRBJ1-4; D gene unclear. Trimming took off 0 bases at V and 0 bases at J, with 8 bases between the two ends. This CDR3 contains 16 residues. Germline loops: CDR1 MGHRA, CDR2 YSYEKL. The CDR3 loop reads CASSQESGATNEKLFF. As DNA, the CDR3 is TGCGCCAGCAGCCAAGAGTCAGGCGCAACTAATGAAAAACTGTTTTTT.

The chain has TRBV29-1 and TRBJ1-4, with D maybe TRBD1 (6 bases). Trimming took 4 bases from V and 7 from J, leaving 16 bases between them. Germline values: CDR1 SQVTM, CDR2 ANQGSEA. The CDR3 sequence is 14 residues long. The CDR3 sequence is CSVGGGGATEKLFF. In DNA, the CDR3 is TGCAGCGTTGGGGGAGGGGGGGCGACTGAAAAACTGTTTTTT.

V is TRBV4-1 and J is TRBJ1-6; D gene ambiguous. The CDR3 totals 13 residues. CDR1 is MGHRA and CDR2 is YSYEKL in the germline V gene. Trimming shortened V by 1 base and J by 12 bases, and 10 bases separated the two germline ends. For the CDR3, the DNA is TGCGCCAGCAGCCAAGCTGGTGGGCTACCCCTCCACTTT. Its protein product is CASSQAGGLPLHF.

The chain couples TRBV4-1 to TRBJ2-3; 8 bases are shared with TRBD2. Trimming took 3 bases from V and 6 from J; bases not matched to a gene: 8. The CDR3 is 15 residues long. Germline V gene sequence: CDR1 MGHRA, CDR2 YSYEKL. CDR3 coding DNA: TGCGCCAGCAGCCAGGAAGCGGGAGTAGATGATACGCAGTATTTT. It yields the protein CASSQEAGVDDTQYF.

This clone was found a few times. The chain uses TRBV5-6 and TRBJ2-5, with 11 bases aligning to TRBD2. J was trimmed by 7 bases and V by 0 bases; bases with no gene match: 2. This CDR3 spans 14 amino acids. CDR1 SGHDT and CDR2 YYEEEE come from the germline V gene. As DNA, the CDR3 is TGTGCCAGCAGCTTGGTGCTAGCGGGGGGGACCCAGTACTTC. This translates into CASSLVLAGGTQYF.

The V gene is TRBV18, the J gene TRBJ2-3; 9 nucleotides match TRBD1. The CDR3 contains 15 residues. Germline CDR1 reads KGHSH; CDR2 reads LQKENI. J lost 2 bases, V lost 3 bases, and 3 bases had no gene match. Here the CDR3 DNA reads TGTGCCAGCTCACCTCTACAGGGGGCCACAGATACGCAGTATTTT. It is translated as CASSPLQGATDTQYF. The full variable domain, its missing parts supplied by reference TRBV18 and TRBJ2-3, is NAGVMQNPRHLVRRRGQEARLRCSPMKGHSHVYWYRQLPEEGLKFMVYLQKENIIDESGMPKERFSAEFPKEGPSILRIQQVVRGDSAAYFCASSPLQGATDTQYFGPGTRLTVL.

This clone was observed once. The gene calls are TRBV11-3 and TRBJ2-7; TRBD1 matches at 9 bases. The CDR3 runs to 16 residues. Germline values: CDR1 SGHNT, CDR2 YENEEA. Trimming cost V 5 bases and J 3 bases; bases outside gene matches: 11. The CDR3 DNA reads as TGTGCCAGCAGCCCACAGCCGGGACAGGGCGACTACGAGCAGTACTTC. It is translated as CASSPQPGQGDYEQYF.

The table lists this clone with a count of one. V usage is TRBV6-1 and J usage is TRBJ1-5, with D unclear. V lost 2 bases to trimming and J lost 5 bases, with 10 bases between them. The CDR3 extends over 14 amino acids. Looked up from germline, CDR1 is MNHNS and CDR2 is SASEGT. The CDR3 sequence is CASSERSEDQPQHF. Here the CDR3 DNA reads TGTGCCAGCAGTGAAAGGTCTGAGGATCAGCCCCAGCATTTT.

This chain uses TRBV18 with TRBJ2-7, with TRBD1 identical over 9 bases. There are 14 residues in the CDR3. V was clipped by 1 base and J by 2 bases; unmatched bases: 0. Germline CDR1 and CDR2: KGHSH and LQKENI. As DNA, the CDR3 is TGTGCCAGCTCACCACGGGACAGGGCCTACGAGCAGTACTTC. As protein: CASSPRDRAYEQYF.

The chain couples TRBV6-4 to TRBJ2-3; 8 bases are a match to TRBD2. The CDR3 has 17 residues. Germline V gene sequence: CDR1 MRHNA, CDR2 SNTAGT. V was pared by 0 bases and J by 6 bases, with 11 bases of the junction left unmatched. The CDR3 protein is CASSDSGLAGFGDTQYF. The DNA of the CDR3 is TGTGCCAGCAGTGACTCAGGGCTAGCGGGCTTTGGTGATACGCAGTATTTT.

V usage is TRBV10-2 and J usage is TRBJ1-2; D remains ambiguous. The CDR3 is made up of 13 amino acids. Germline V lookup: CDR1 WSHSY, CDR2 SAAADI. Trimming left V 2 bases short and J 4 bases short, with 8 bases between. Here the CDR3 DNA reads TGCGCCAGCAGTGAGGGGCAAGGCTATGGCTACACCTTC. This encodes CASSEGQGYGYTF.

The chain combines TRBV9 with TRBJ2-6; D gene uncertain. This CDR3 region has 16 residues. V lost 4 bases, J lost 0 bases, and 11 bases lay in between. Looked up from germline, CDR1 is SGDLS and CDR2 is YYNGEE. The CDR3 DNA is TGTGCCAGCAGCCCACGACTCAGCTCTGGGGCCAACGTCCTGACTTTC. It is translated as CASSPRLSSGANVLTF. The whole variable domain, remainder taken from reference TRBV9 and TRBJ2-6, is DSGVTQTPKHLITATGQRVTLRCSPRSGDLSVYWYQQSLDQGLQFLIQYYNGEERAKGNILERFSAQQFPDLHSELNLSSLELGDSALYFCASSPRLSSGANVLTFGAGSRLTVL.

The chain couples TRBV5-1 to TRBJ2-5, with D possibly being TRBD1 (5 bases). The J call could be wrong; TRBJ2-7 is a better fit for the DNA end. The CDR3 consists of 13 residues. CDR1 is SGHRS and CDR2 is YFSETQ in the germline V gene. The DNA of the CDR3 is TGCGCCAGCTGGACATTTTTCTCCTACGAGCAGTACTTC. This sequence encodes CASWTFFSYEQYF.

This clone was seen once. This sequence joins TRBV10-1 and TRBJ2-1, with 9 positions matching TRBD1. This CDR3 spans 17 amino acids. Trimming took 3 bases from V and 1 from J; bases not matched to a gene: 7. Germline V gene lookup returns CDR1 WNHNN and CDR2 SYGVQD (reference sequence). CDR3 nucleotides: TGCGCCAGCAGTGATTGGGGGACAGGGCTTTCCTACAATGAGCAGTTCTTC. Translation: CASSDWGTGLSYNEQFF.

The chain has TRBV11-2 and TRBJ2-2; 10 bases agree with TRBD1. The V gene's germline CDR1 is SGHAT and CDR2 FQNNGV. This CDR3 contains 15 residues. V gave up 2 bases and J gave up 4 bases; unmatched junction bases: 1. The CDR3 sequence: CASSLRDRGTGELFF. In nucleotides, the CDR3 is TGTGCCAGCAGCTTAAGGGACAGGGGCACCGGGGAGCTGTTTTTT.